Listed here are 10 T cell receptor beta chains from one sample, sequenced in a study of blood T cell repertoires in COVID-19. TCRdb's table, derived via immunoSEQ multiplex PCR, lists solely in-frame clones and lacks some. The table shows some 180,000 clones, with about 75% occurring only once. Sequenced input: peripheral blood. These receptors were taken from a woman aged 45 to 65 with active or convalescent COVID-19.

The chain couples TRBV24-1 to TRBJ1-5; the D is unclear. The V end lost 4 bases, the J end lost 0 bases, and 6 bases lay between the germline ends. Germline loops: CDR1 KGHDR, CDR2 SFDVKD. The CDR3 has 14 amino acids. The chain's CDR3 is CATSENHSNQPQHF. CDR3 bases: TGTGCCACCAGTGAAAATCATAGCAATCAGCCCCAGCATTTT.

This clone was seen more than once but under ten times. The V call is TRBV19, the J call TRBJ1-1; a weak D match, TRBD1 (6 bases). Germline loops: CDR1 LNHDA, CDR2 SQIVND (reference sequence). Trimming took off 0 bases at V and 2 bases at J, with 16 bases between the two ends. CDR3 length: 17 residues. The CDR3 loop reads CASSIEARTGQNTEAFF. CDR3 nucleotide sequence: TGTGCCAGTAGTATAGAAGCCCGGACGGGACAAAACACTGAAGCTTTCTTT. Complete variable domain (other parts from reference TRBV19 and TRBJ1-1): DGGITQSPKYLFRKEGQNVTLSCEQNLNHDAMYWYRQDPGQGLRLIYYSQIVNDFQKGDIAEGYSVSREKKESFPLTVTSAQKNPTAFYLCASSIEARTGQNTEAFFGQGTRLTVV.

The V and J genes are TRBV6-5 and TRBJ1-2; 8 positions match TRBD1. This CDR3 has 14 amino acids. Germline-derived CDR1 and CDR2 are MNHEY and SVGAGI. After removal of 5 bases from V and 4 bases from J, the junction contained 6 bases not matched to a gene. The CDR3 sequence: CASSPRTGTYGYTF. CDR3 DNA sequence: TGTGCCAGCAGTCCCCGGACAGGGACCTATGGCTACACCTTC.

The chain links TRBV21-1 to TRBJ2-3; TRBD1, the table's D call, was not compared with the DNA. TRBV21-1 is annotated as a pseudogene. This CDR3 region has 18 residues. CDR3 in amino acids: CASSKKTQNRGLGDTQYF. CDR3 coding DNA: TGTGCCAGCAGCAAAAAGACGCAGAACAGGGGATTGGGAGATACGCAGTATTTT.

This clone is a singleton in its sample. This CDR3 reads CAWSGTGPYGYTF. The CDR3 region has the DNA TGTGCCTGGAGTGGCACGGGTCCCTATGGCTACACCTTC. V usage is TRBV30 and J usage is TRBJ1-2; D unclear. The CDR3 length is 13 residues. Germline V gene lookup returns CDR1 GTSNPN and CDR2 SVGIG (reference sequence). Trimming shortened V by 1 base and J by 4 bases, and 10 bases separated the two germline ends.

The chain joins TRBV12-5 to TRBJ2-2, with D possibly matching TRBD2 (5 bases). The CDR3 sequence is 16 residues long. The germline CDR1 and CDR2 sequences are LGHNT and FRNRAP. V was trimmed by 6 bases and J by 2 bases, leaving 16 bases between them. This chain's CDR3 is CASGPKGRENTGELFF. For the CDR3, the DNA is TGTGCTAGTGGCCCCAAAGGACGGGAAAACACCGGGGAGCTGTTTTTT.

The chain joins TRBV19 to TRBJ2-7; D might be TRBD1 (6 bases). This CDR3 region has 12 residues. The germline gives CDR1 LNHDA, CDR2 SQIVND (reference sequence). V lost 6 bases, J lost 6 bases, and 12 bases lay in between. CDR3: CASRQQGGEQYF. The CDR3 region has the DNA TGTGCCAGTAGGCAACAGGGCGGCGAGCAGTACTTC.

This clone appeared once. The chain employs TRBV19 and TRBJ2-5, with TRBD2 matching over 7 bases. CDR1 and CDR2 from the germline V gene are LNHDA and SQIVND (reference sequence). V lost 2 bases, J lost 1 base, and 7 bases stayed unmatched. The length of the CDR3 is 16 residues. The CDR3 spells CASSISPLALQETQYF. CDR3 coding DNA: TGTGCCAGTAGTATATCGCCACTAGCGCTCCAAGAGACCCAGTACTTC.

This clone was found once. This chain uses TRBV7-8 with TRBJ2-5; 12 bases are shared with TRBD2. J was trimmed by 5 bases and V by 5 bases; bases with no gene match: 9. This CDR3 has 16 amino acids. The V gene's germline CDR1 is SGHVS and CDR2 FQNEAQ. DNA of the CDR3: TGTGCCAGCAGCCCAAGGACTAGCGGGACGAGTGAGACCCAGTACTTC. Its protein product is CASSPRTSGTSETQYF.

The chain joins TRBV3-1 (or the pseudogene TRBV3-2) to TRBJ2-1, with 8 positions matching TRBD2. This CDR3 comprises 17 residues. V lost 4 bases and J lost 7; bases outside the gene matches: 15. Per the germline V gene, CDR1 is LGHDT and CDR2 is YNNKEL (reference sequence). The CDR3 protein is CASSLPESGGGRNEQFF. The CDR3 DNA sequence: TGTGCCAGCAGCCTCCCCGAGTCCGGGGGGGGGAGGAATGAGCAGTTCTTC.